This T cell receptor (beta chain) comes out of a study of blood T cell repertoires in COVID-19. Methods used by the authors: Cell counts per sample came from amplifying reference gene primers. This table comes from immunoSEQ multiplex PCR, and its TCRdb copy is limited to in-frame clones, with some not included. D and trimming come from the DNA, and the V and J calls and clone size come from that table. The sample yields approximately 500,000 clones, 70% to 90% seen once. Germline CDR1 and CDR2: SGHDT and YYEEEE. The V gene lost 4 bases and the J gene lost 2 bases, with 16 bases spanning the gap. CDR3 length: 15 residues.

The clonotype was recovered from a human donor in a cohort sampled during active COVID-19. J is TRBJ2-7 and V is TRBV5-6, with D perhaps matching TRBD1 (6 bases). Sample: peripheral blood. This CDR3 is CASSPGQDTTYEQYF. As DNA, the CDR3 is TGTGCCAGCAGCCCGGGACAAGACACAACCTACGAGCAGTACTTC.